The 2 T cell receptor beta chains reported below all come from one sample, sequenced in a study of blood T cell repertoires in COVID-19. Profiled with immunoSEQ multiplex PCR; TCRdb holds only in-frame clones, not every one. The sample contains roughly 270,000 clones, 85% of which appear only once. Material: PBMCs or T cells enriched from blood (not recorded which). Receptors originate from a woman in her 50s who had recovered from COVID-19.

The genes are TRBV14 and TRBJ1-1, with no clear D. Germline values: CDR1 SGHDN, CDR2 FVKESK. Trimming shortened V by 3 bases and J by 8 bases, and 16 bases separated the two germline ends. This CDR3 has 14 amino acids. CDR3 in DNA: TGTGCCAGCAGCCATACCTATAACCCGTACGAAGCTTTCTTT. This gives the protein CASSHTYNPYEAFF.

Turning to this clone: One end of the junction varies from germline; a read error may be responsible. The chain is built from TRBV9 and TRBJ2-1; D uncertain. Germline lookup yields CDR1 SGDLS and CDR2 YYNGEE. This CDR3 region has 13 residues. The CDR3 here is CASSVVSYDEQFF. The DNA of the CDR3 is TGTGCCAGCAGCGTAGTTTCCTACGATGAGCAGTTCTTC.